This TCR beta chain is drawn from a study of Ad26.COV2.S vaccination and SARS-CoV-2 variants. The sample's treatment: about 20 received Ad26.COV2.S at low or high dose, single or two shots; roughly five received placebo; per-sample allocation not given. Sampling was done on day 63 after the first vaccine or placebo injection. This CDR3 comprises 21 residues. V was pared by 1 base and J by 1 base, with 20 bases of the junction left unmatched. Germline V gives CDR1 ENHRY, CDR2 SYGVKD. Data came from immunoSEQ multiplex PCR; TCRdb stores just in-frame clones and leaves some out. The table lists 500,000 or so clones, 89% of them singletons.

The starting material was peripheral blood, obtained in a trial of Ad26.COV2.S vaccine versus placebo. This chain links TRBV10-3 with TRBJ2-5; 8 bases match TRBD1. The receptor was derived from a person between 18 and 59 years old who received the Ad26.COV2.S COVID-19 vaccine or a placebo. For the CDR3, the DNA is TGTGCCATCAGTGAGTTCCGGGACAGGCAGCCCTTCTCCCTCATCCAAGAGACCCAGTACTTC. This gives the protein CAISEFRDRQPFSLIQETQYF.